Here is one T cell receptor (beta chain) with its context. A much more abundant neighbour one base away suggests this may be a read error. The missing conserved phenylalanine or tryptophan at the end of this CDR3 makes a read error likely. This record comes from a study of shared clonotypes between healthy human individuals. Some clones are missing from TCRdb's copy, which holds only in-frame ones; the method was immunoSEQ multiplex PCR. The data contain about 460,000 clones, roughly 80% of them singletons. Germline loops: CDR1 SNHLY, CDR2 FYNNEI. V was pared by 4 bases and J by 6 bases, with 13 bases between. The CDR3 runs 13 residues.

V and J are TRBV2 and TRBJ2-7; D possibly corresponds to TRBD2 (5 bases). What was sequenced was PBMCs. The TCR originated in a woman in her thirties or forties in good health. Some clones in this sample may be carry-over from other donors' samples. The CDR3 reads CASSGGRGLEQYS. CDR3 nucleotides: TGTGCCAGCAGTGGCGGTCGGGGTCTCGAGCAGTACTCC.